This TCR beta chain was sequenced in a study of OX40 agonist ivuxolimab in advanced cancers. Study-level background: Each dose-escalation patient presented with hepatocellular carcinoma, melanoma, renal cell or head and neck cancer. Previous treatment with anti-PD-1, anti-PD-L1 or anti-CTLA-4 therapy was allowed; 30% to 50% had received some. Study results and limitations: At 0.1 to 3.0 mg/kg, CD4+ and CD8+ blood T cells expanded clonally by week 6.

This clone was counted only a few times. The target antigen is unknown. Some clones are missing from TCRdb's copy, which holds only in-frame ones; the method was immunoSEQ multiplex PCR. The sample records tens of thousands of clones, 88% being singletons. Here the sequenced sample was CD4+ or CD8+ T cells sorted from blood, taken in a trial of the OX40 agonist ivuxolimab. The TCR comes from an adult with an advanced solid tumor such as melanoma, head and neck, liver or kidney cancer.

DNA of the CDR3: TGTGCCAGCAGCGTGGACGGTGGCAGAGGTGAAGCTTTCTTT. Translated, it gives CASSVDGGRGEAFF. The chain couples TRBV9 to TRBJ1-1; D unresolved. V was cut by 2 bases and J by 7 bases, with 15 bases left in between. Germline V gene sequence: CDR1 SGDLS, CDR2 YYNGEE. The CDR3 is 14 amino acids.